This T cell receptor beta chain was observed in a study of T cells expressing NK-cell markers. The germline gives CDR1 SGHVS, CDR2 FQNEAQ. CDR3 length: 16 residues. TCRdb re-analyzed the 5' RACE reads; it lists each CDR3 protein once, without DNA. This table lists 150,000 to 200,000 distinct CDR3 sequences. This receptor was obtained from a man aged 18-75 years in good health. The sequencing input was blood T cells: a sorted CD56 or NKG2C T cell subset, CD4+ or CD8+ T cells, or bulk PBMC T cells (not recorded which). The rearrangement links TRBV7-8 to TRBJ2-3; the D call of TRBD2 rests on TCRdb alone, since no DNA is present to check it. CDR3 sequence reads: CASSLGLGASPGTQYF.